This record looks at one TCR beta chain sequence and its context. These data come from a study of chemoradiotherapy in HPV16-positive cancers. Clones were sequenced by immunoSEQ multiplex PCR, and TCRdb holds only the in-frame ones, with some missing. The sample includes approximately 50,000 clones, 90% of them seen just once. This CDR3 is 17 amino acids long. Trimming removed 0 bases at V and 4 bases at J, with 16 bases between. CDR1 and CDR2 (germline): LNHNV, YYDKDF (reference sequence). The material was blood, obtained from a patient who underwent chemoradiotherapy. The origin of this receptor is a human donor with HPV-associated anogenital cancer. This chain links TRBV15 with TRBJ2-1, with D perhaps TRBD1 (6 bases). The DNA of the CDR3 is TGTGCCACCAGCAGAGATGGGGGACATTTTTATTACAATGAGCAGTTCTTC. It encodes CATSRDGGHFYYNEQFF. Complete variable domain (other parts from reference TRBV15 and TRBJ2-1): DAMVIQNPRYQVTQFGKPVTLSCSQTLNHNVMYWYQQKSSQAPKLLFHYYDKDFNNEADTPDNFQSRRPNTSFCFLDIRSPGLGDTAMYLCATSRDGGHFYYNEQFFGPGTRLTVL.